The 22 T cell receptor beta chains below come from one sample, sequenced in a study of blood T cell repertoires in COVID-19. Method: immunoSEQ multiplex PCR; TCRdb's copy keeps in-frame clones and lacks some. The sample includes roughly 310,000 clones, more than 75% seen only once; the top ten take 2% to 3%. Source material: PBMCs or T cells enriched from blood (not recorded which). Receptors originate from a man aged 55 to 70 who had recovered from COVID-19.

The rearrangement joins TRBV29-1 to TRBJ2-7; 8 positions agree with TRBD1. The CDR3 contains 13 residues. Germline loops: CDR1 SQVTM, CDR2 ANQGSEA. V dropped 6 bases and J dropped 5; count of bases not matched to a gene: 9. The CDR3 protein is CSVLHDRGNEQYF. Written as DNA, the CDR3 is TGCAGCGTGCTTCACGACAGGGGTAACGAGCAGTACTTC.

CDR3 DNA: TGTGCCAGCAGCTTATTCACGGTCAACTTAGAGACCCAGTACTTC. It codes for CASSLFTVNLETQYF. J is TRBJ2-5 and V is TRBV7-8; the D is unclear. Germline CDR1 reads SGHVS; CDR2 reads FQNEAQ. This CDR3 region has 15 residues. V lost 2 bases, J lost 4 bases, and 14 bases lay in between.

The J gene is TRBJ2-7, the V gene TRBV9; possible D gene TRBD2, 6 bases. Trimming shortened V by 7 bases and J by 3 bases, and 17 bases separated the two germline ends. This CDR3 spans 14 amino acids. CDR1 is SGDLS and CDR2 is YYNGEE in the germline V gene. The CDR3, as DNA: TGTGCCAGCTCTGAGTCGGGGGTTTACTACGAGCAGTACTTC. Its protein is CASSESGVYYEQYF.

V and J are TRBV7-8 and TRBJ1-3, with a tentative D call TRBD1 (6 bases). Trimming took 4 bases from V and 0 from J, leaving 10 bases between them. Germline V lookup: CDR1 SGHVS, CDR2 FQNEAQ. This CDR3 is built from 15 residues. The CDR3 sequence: CASSSTGTSGNTIYF. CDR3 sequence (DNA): TGTGCCAGCAGCTCTACAGGGACCTCTGGAAACACCATATATTTT.

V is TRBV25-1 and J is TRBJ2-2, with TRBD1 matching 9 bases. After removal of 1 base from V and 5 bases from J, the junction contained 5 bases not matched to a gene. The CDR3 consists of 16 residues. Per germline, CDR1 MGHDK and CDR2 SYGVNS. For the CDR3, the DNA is TGTGCCAGCAGTGAATTTACAGGGGGCGAAACCGGGGAGCTGTTTTTT. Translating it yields CASSEFTGGETGELFF.

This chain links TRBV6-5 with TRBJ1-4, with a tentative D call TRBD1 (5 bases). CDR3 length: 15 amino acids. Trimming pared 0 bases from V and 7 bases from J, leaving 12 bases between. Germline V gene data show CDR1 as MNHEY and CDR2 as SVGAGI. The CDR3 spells CASSYSQGVGEKLFF. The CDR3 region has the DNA TGTGCCAGCAGTTACTCTCAGGGTGTGGGTGAAAAACTGTTTTTT.

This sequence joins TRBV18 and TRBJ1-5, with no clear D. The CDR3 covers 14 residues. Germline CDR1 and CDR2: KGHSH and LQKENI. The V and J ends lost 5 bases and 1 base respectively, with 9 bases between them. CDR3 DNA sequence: TGTGCCAGCTCAGGCCTTTCAAGCAATCAGCCCCAGCATTTT. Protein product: CASSGLSSNQPQHF.

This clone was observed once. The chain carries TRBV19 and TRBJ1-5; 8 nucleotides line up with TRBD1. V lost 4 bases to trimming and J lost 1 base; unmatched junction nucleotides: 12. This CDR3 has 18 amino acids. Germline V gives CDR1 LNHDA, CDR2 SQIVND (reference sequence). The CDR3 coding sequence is TGTGCCAGTAGTAGGACGGCATGGAACAGGGGGAGCAATCAGCCCCAGCATTTT. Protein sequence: CASSRTAWNRGSNQPQHF.

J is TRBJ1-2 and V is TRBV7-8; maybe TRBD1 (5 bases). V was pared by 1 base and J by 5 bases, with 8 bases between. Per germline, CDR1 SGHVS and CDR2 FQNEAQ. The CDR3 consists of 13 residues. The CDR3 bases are TGTGCCAGCAGCTTAGGGCAGGGATATGGCTACACCTTC. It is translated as CASSLGQGYGYTF.

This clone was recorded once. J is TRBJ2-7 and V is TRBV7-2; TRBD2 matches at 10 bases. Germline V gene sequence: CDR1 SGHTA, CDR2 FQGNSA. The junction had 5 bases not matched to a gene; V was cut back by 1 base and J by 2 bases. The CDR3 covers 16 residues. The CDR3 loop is CASSLELSGGPYEQYF. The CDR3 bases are TGTGCCAGCAGCTTAGAGCTTAGCGGGGGGCCCTACGAGCAGTACTTC.

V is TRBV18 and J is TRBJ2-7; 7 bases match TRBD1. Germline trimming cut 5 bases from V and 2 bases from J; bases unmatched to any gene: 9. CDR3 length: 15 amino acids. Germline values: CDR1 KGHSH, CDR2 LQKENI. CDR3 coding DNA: TGTGCCAGCTCAGAGACGACAGGGACAGCCTACGAGCAGTACTTC. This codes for CASSETTGTAYEQYF.

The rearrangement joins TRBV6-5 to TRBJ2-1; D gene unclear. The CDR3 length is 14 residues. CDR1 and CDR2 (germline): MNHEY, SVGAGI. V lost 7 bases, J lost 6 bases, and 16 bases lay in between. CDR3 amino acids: CASIPWASSNEQFF. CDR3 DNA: TGTGCCAGCATCCCATGGGCCAGTTCCAATGAGCAGTTCTTC.

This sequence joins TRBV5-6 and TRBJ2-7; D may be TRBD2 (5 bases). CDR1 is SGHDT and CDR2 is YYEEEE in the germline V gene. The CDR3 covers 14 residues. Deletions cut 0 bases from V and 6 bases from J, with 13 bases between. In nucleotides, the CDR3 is TGTGCCAGCAGCTTGGGTCGGCGGGTCCGCGAGCAGTACTTC. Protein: CASSLGRRVREQYF.

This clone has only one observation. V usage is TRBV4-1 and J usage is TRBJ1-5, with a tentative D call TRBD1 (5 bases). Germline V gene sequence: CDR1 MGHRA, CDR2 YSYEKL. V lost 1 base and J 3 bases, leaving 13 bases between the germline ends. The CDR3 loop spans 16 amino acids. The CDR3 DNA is TGCGCCAGCAGCCAAGGGGCGGACACGGACAATCAGCCCCAGCATTTT. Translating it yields CASSQGADTDNQPQHF.

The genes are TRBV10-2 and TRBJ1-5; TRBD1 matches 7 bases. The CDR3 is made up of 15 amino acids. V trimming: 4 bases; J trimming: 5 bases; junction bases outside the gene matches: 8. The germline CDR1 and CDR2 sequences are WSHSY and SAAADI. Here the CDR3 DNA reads TGCGCCAGCAGTGGGATCGACAGGGTTCATCAGCCCCAGCATTTT. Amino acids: CASSGIDRVHQPQHF.

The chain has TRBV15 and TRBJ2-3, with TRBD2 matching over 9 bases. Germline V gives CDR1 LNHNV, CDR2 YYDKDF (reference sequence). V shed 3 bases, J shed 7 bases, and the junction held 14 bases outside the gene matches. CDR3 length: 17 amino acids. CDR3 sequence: CATSSQISGGASNTQYF. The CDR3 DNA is TGTGCCACCAGCAGTCAAATTAGCGGGGGCGCGAGCAATACGCAGTATTTT.

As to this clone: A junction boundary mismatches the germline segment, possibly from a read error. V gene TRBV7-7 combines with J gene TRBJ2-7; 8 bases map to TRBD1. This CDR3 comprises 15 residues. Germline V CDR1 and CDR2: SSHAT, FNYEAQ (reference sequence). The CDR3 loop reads CASSPLQGASYEQYF. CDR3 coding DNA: TGTGCTAGCAGCCCCCTCCAGGGGGCCTCCTACGAGCAGTACTTC.

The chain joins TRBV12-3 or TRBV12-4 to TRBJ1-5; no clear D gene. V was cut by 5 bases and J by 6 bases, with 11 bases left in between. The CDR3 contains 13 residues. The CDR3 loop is CASSPVRGQPQHF. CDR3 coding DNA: TGTGCCAGCAGTCCCGTACGGGGTCAGCCCCAGCATTTT.

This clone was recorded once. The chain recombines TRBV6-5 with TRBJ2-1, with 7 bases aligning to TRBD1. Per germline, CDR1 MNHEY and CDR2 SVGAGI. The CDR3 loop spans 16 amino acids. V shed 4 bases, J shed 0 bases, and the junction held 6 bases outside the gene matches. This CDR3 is CASSSETGSSYNEQFF. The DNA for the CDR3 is TGTGCCAGCAGTTCAGAGACAGGGAGCTCCTACAATGAGCAGTTCTTC.

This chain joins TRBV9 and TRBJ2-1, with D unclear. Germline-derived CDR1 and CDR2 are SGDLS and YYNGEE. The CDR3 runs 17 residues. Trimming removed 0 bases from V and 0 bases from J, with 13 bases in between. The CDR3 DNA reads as TGTGCCAGCAGCGTAGGTTTTCAGGAAAGCTCCTACAATGAGCAGTTCTTC. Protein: CASSVGFQESSYNEQFF.

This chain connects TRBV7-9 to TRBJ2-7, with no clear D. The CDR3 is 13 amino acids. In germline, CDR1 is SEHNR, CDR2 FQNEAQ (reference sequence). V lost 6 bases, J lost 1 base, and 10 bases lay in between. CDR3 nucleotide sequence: TGTGCCAGCAGTAGGCGGAATTCCTACGAGCAGTACTTC. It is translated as CASSRRNSYEQYF.

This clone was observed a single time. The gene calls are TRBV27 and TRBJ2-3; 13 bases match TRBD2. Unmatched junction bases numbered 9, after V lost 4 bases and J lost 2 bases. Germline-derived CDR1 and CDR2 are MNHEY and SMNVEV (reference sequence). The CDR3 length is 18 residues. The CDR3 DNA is TGTGCCAGCAGTTCCCACAGACTAGCGGGAGGAATCACAGATACGCAGTATTTT. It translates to CASSSHRLAGGITDTQYF.